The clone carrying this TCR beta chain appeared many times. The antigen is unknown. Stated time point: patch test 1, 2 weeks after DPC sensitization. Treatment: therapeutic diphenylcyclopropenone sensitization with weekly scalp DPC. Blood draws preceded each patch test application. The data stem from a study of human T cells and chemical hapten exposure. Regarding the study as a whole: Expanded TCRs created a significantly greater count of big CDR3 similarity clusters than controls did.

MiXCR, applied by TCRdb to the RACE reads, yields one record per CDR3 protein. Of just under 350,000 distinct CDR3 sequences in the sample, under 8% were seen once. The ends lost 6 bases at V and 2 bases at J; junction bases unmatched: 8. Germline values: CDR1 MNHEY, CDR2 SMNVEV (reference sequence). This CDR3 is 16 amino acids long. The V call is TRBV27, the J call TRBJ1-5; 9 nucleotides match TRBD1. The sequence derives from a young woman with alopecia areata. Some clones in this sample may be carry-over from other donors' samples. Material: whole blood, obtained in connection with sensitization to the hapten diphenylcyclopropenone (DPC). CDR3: CASRKDRGGGNQPQHF. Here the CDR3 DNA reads TGTGCCAGCAGGAAGGACAGGGGTGGTGGCAATCAGCCCCAGCATTTT.